The present entry profiles one T cell receptor beta chain with its context. Its antigen is undetermined. Russia was home to the donors, healthy Caucasian individuals aged about 6 to 90. Isolated per sample were at least 6.5 million PBMCs. The ends were cut back, 5 bases at V and 0 bases at J, with 14 bases in the middle. This CDR3 region has 16 residues. Germline assignment: CDR1 SGHAT and CDR2 FQNNGV. Alongside a J-beta primer mix, a sample-barcoded 5' primer served in a second PCR lasting about 7 to 11 cycles. Per sample, CDR3-containing paired-end reads numbered at least 3 million. TCRdb used MiXCR to reprocess the 5' RACE reads, holding one entry per CDR3 protein. This sample yields roughly 500,000 distinct CDR3 sequences, of which roughly a quarter are seen a single time; 15% to 20% belongs to the top ten. The data were obtained in a study of blood T cells in healthy people across ages. General observations from the study: Diversity figures based on one million T cells were deemed too low.

The sequencing sample was made of blood. The source of this sequence is a woman between 65 and 79 years old in good health. This chain joins TRBV11-2 and TRBJ2-1; possibly TRBD1 or TRBD2 for D (5 bases each). The CDR3 reads CASSLSGTTSYNEQFF. CDR3 DNA: TGTGCCAGCAGCCTGTCCGGGACCACCTCCTACAATGAGCAGTTCTTC.